This passage covers 31 T cell receptor beta chains from one sample sequenced in a study of T cell responses to AZD1222 COVID-19 vaccine. Assay used: immunoSEQ multiplex PCR; TCRdb lists only in-frame clones, some missing. This table has 150,000 to 200,000 clones, approximately 94% appearing once. Here the sequenced sample was peripheral blood, taken on day 0 of AZD1222 vaccination. These receptors were taken from an adult in good health.

V is TRBV15 and J is TRBJ2-7, with 11 positions matching TRBD1. Trimming at V came to 3 bases and at J to 3 bases, leaving 4 bases not matched to a gene. This CDR3 comprises 15 residues. Germline V gene data show CDR1 as LNHNV and CDR2 as YYDKDF (reference sequence). The CDR3 region is CATSRGTGGVYEQYF. The DNA for the CDR3 is TGTGCCACCAGCAGGGGGACAGGGGGGGTCTACGAGCAGTACTTC.

The chain has TRBV6-5 and TRBJ1-5; the D is unclear. CDR3 length: 15 residues. Germline V gene data show CDR1 as MNHEY and CDR2 as SVGAGI. V dropped 7 bases and J dropped 1 base, with 14 bases sitting between them. CDR3 sequence (DNA): TGTGCCAGCACCTTTTGGGGATGGAGCAATCAGCCCCAGCATTTT. Amino acid sequence: CASTFWGWSNQPQHF.

V usage is TRBV18 and J usage is TRBJ1-2; D is possibly TRBD1 (5 bases). V lost 2 bases to trimming and J lost 2 bases, with 9 bases between them. The germline V gene encodes CDR1 KGHSH and CDR2 LQKENI. The CDR3 is made up of 14 amino acids. The CDR3 loop is CASSPRDGNYGYTF. The CDR3 DNA reads TGTGCCAGCTCACCAAGGGACGGCAACTATGGCTACACCTTC.

This chain links TRBV6-5 with TRBJ1-3; D is unresolved. V lost 6 bases and J lost 3, with 9 bases in between. Germline V gives CDR1 MNHEY, CDR2 SVGAGI. The CDR3 extends over 13 amino acids. Here the CDR3 reads CASRAASGNTIYF. Here the CDR3 DNA reads TGTGCCAGCAGGGCAGCTAGTGGAAACACCATATATTTT.

The CDR3 DNA reads as TGTGCCAGCAGCCAAGTTCCAGGCGGGGATACGCAGTATTTT. Encoded protein: CASSQVPGGDTQYF. V and J are TRBV3-1 (or the pseudogene TRBV3-2) and TRBJ2-3, with D tentatively TRBD2 (5 bases). CDR1 LGHDT and CDR2 YNNKEL come from the germline V gene (reference sequence). The ends were cut back, 1 base at V and 6 bases at J, with 11 bases in the middle. This CDR3 contains 14 residues.

The J gene is TRBJ2-3, the V gene TRBV5-8; 7 nucleotides agree with TRBD2. Germline V gene data show CDR1 as SGHTS and CDR2 as YDEGEE. The CDR3 contains 15 residues. V was pared by 4 bases and J by 5 bases, with 10 bases of the junction left unmatched. CDR3 sequence reads: CASSSRGDRGDTQYF. The DNA of the CDR3 is TGTGCCAGCAGCAGTCGGGGGGATAGGGGAGATACGCAGTATTTT.

The CDR3 DNA reads as TGTGCCAGCACTGGGGACAGGGGTCAGGGAATCGGCACAGATACGCAGTATTTT. This sequence encodes CASTGDRGQGIGTDTQYF. The rearrangement links TRBV7-6 to TRBJ2-3; 10 positions match TRBD1. This CDR3 comprises 18 residues. Germline CDR1 and CDR2: SGHVS and FNYEAQ. The V gene end was trimmed by 7 bases and the J gene end by 1 base; junction bases not matched to a gene: 14.

The chain recombines TRBV14 with TRBJ2-1, with a possible D match to TRBD2 (6 bases). CDR3 size: 13 residues. Per the germline V gene, CDR1 is SGHDN and CDR2 is FVKESK. Trimming shortened V by 0 bases and J by 8 bases, and 8 bases separated the two germline ends. The CDR3 spells CASSQDPGDEQFF. DNA for the CDR3: TGTGCCAGCAGCCAAGATCCGGGAGATGAGCAGTTCTTC.

The chain couples TRBV7-2 to TRBJ1-1; D not resolved. The V end lost 2 bases, the J end lost 5 bases, and 21 bases lay between the germline ends. The germline CDR1 and CDR2 sequences are SGHTA and FQGNSA. The CDR3 is 17 residues long. CDR3 in amino acids: CASSLRRPLNPGTEAFF. CDR3 bases: TGTGCCAGCAGCTTACGGAGACCCCTTAATCCGGGGACTGAAGCTTTCTTT.

This chain joins TRBV27 and TRBJ2-1, with 12 bases aligning to TRBD2. The length of the CDR3 is 16 residues. V gave up 8 bases and J gave up 5 bases; unmatched junction bases: 10. Germline V lookup: CDR1 MNHEY, CDR2 SMNVEV (reference sequence). The CDR3 bases are TGTGCCAGCGGAGGATCTAGCGGGAGGGCCAACAATGAGCAGTTCTTC. It encodes CASGGSSGRANNEQFF.

The chain uses TRBV30 and TRBJ1-1; tentatively, D is TRBD1 (5 bases). Germline values: CDR1 GTSNPN, CDR2 SVGIG (reference sequence). The length of the CDR3 is 14 residues. Trimming shortened V by 0 bases and J by 4 bases, and 12 bases separated the two germline ends. The CDR3, as DNA: TGTGCCTGGAGTGTACTTAGGGGTTTCACTGAAGCTTTCTTT. Protein product: CAWSVLRGFTEAFF.

V gene TRBV6-5 combines with J gene TRBJ1-5, with D maybe TRBD1 (5 bases). This CDR3 contains 15 residues. Looked up from germline, CDR1 is MNHEY and CDR2 is SVGAGI. The germline V and J ends were trimmed by 0 bases and 4 bases, with 10 bases remaining between them. In nucleotides, the CDR3 is TGTGCCAGCAGTTACTCTGGGGACCTTAATCAGCCCCAGCATTTT. Translated: CASSYSGDLNQPQHF.

The chain combines TRBV11-2 with TRBJ2-2; no reliable D call. Germline CDR1 is SGHAT and CDR2 is FQNNGV. The CDR3 is 13 residues long. Trimming left V 5 bases short and J 3 bases short, with 7 bases between. The chain's CDR3 is CASSQHYTGELFF. Written as DNA, the CDR3 is TGTGCCAGCAGCCAACATTACACCGGGGAGCTGTTTTTT.

In DNA, the CDR3 is TGTGCCAGCTCACCCCTCGCGAACAACGAAAAACTGTTTTTT. Translating gives CASSPLANNEKLFF. The V call is TRBV18, the J call TRBJ1-4; D remains unclear. The CDR3 has 14 residues. CDR1 KGHSH and CDR2 LQKENI come from the germline V gene. Trimming shortened V by 3 bases and J by 8 bases, and 13 bases separated the two germline ends.

The genes are TRBV5-8 and TRBJ1-5; TRBD1 aligns across 7 bases. With 3 bases clipped from V and 4 bases from J, the junction kept 4 bases outside the gene matches. There are 14 residues in the CDR3. CDR1 is SGHTS, CDR2 YDEGEE, per germline. As DNA, the CDR3 is TGTGCCAGCAGCTGGGACAGACGGAATCAGCCCCAGCATTTT. Residues: CASSWDRRNQPQHF.

The chain has TRBV10-1 and TRBJ2-1; D not certain. The CDR3 has 13 residues. V lost 2 bases and J 8 bases, leaving 10 bases between the germline ends. From germline, CDR1 is WNHNN and CDR2 SYGVQD (reference sequence). The chain's CDR3 is CASSELVWDEQFF. The DNA for the CDR3 is TGCGCCAGCAGTGAGCTCGTCTGGGATGAGCAGTTCTTC.

This rearrangement joins TRBV6-4 to TRBJ2-4; 7 bases agree with TRBD2. J was trimmed by 3 bases and V by 7 bases; bases with no gene match: 9. Germline values: CDR1 MRHNA, CDR2 SNTAGT. CDR3 length: 15 residues. The CDR3 bases are TGTGCCAGCATGGGAGGGTACGGAGACAAAAACATTCAGTACTTC. It encodes CASMGGYGDKNIQYF.

The rearrangement uses TRBV2 and TRBJ1-4, with a tentative D call TRBD1 (6 bases). Germline CDR1 is SNHLY and CDR2 is FYNNEI. V lost 6 bases and J lost 7, with 15 bases in between. The CDR3 length is 14 residues. CDR3 region: CASREGRGGEKLFF. CDR3 sequence (DNA): TGTGCCAGCAGGGAGGGACGAGGGGGTGAAAAACTGTTTTTT. The variable domain in full, with the rest retrieved from reference TRBV2 and TRBJ1-4, is EPEVTQTPSHQVTQMGQEVILRCVPISNHLYFYWYRQILGQKVEFLVSFYNNEISEKSEIFDDQFSVERPDGSNFTLKIRSTKLEDSAMYFCASREGRGGEKLFFGSGTQLSVL.

This clone appeared a single time. The chain joins TRBV27 to TRBJ2-7, with 10 bases identical to TRBD2. V lost 6 bases, J lost 0 bases, and 5 bases stayed unmatched. Germline loops: CDR1 MNHEY, CDR2 SMNVEV (reference sequence). The CDR3 has 15 residues. CDR3 in DNA: TGTGCCAGCAGACAAGCGGGAGGGAGCTCCTACGAGCAGTACTTC. Translated: CASRQAGGSSYEQYF.

This rearrangement joins TRBV28 to TRBJ1-5; 8 nucleotides agree with TRBD1. The V and J ends lost 7 bases and 4 bases, in that order; junction bases with no gene match: 12. Per germline, CDR1 MDHEN and CDR2 SYDVKM. The CDR3 covers 16 residues. Here the CDR3 DNA reads TGTGCCAGCACTGACAGGGGTGGTGTCGGGAATCAGCCCCAGCATTTT. As protein: CASTDRGGVGNQPQHF.

This clone has only one observation. V gene TRBV7-3 combines with J gene TRBJ1-6; no clear D. CDR3 size: 13 residues. Trimming pared 3 bases from V and 3 bases from J, leaving 3 bases between. Per germline, CDR1 SGHTA and CDR2 FQGTGA. CDR3 coding DNA: TGTGCCAGCAGCTTGGGCTATAATTCACCCCTCCACTTT. Its protein is CASSLGYNSPLHF. The variable domain in full, with the rest retrieved from reference TRBV7-3 and TRBJ1-6, is GAGVSQTPSNKVTEKGKYVELRCDPISGHTALYWYRQSLGQGPEFLIYFQGTGAADDSGLPNDRFFAVRPEGSVSTLKIQRTERGDSAVYLCASSLGYNSPLHFGNGTRLTVT.

The V and J genes are TRBV30 and TRBJ2-3; 7 positions agree with TRBD2. CDR3 length: 13 amino acids. The germline V gene encodes CDR1 GTSNPN and CDR2 SVGIG (reference sequence). J was trimmed by 0 bases and V by 8 bases; bases with no gene match: 5. As DNA, the CDR3 is TGTGCCCGTCGTAGCGGGAGCACAGATACGCAGTATTTT. Protein sequence: CARRSGSTDTQYF.

The rearrangement joins TRBV7-8 to TRBJ2-5; D assignment may be TRBD1 or TRBD2 (6 bases each). The ends were cut back, 7 bases at V and 4 bases at J, with 19 bases in the middle. Germline CDR1 SGHVS, CDR2 FQNEAQ. The CDR3 sequence is 15 residues long. The CDR3 is CASTPRRDTVETQYF. The CDR3, as DNA: TGTGCCAGCACCCCAAGGCGGGACACGGTAGAGACCCAGTACTTC.

The chain uses TRBV7-3 and TRBJ1-6, with D unresolved. CDR3 length: 15 residues. V lost 2 bases and J lost 7, with 12 bases in between. Germline loops: CDR1 SGHTA, CDR2 FQGTGA. CDR3 nucleotide sequence: TGTGCCAGCAGCTTACGTCCAGACGGAAATTCACCCCTCCACTTT. Protein: CASSLRPDGNSPLHF.

The chain joins TRBV10-1 to TRBJ2-4, with D unclear. This CDR3 is 14 amino acids long. With 3 bases removed from V and 5 bases from J, the gap between germline ends came to 11 bases. CDR1 and CDR2 (germline): WNHNN, SYGVQD (reference sequence). The CDR3 reads CASSDQTTQNIQYF. The CDR3 nucleotides are TGCGCCAGCAGTGACCAGACAACCCAAAACATTCAGTACTTC.

The V gene is TRBV7-3, the J gene TRBJ2-1; D unclear. V lost 2 bases and J 4 bases, leaving 6 bases between the germline ends. Germline V gene lookup returns CDR1 SGHTA and CDR2 FQGTGA. CDR3 length equals 13 residues. This CDR3 reads CASSLFEYNEQFF. The CDR3 DNA is TGTGCCAGCAGCTTATTCGAATACAATGAGCAGTTCTTC.

This chain links TRBV12-5 with TRBJ2-2; D unresolved. Trimming stripped 1 base from V and 6 bases from J, with 3 bases between. Germline-derived CDR1 and CDR2 are LGHNT and FRNRAP. The CDR3 contains 12 residues. CDR3 in amino acids: CASGLAPGELFF. The CDR3 DNA sequence: TGTGCTAGTGGTTTGGCCCCCGGGGAGCTGTTTTTT.

This chain links TRBV3-1 (or the pseudogene TRBV3-2) with TRBJ2-7, with a possible D match to TRBD2 (6 bases). Trimming left V 1 base short and J 4 bases short, with 11 bases between. Per germline, CDR1 LGHDT and CDR2 YNNKEL (reference sequence). The length of the CDR3 is 14 residues. CDR3 residues: CASSQGAGGYEQYF. The DNA of the CDR3 is TGTGCCAGCAGCCAAGGGGCAGGAGGGTACGAGCAGTACTTC.

CDR3 protein: CASSFTGTEETQYF. CDR3 coding DNA: TGTGCCAGCAGTTTCACAGGGACGGAAGAGACCCAGTACTTC. This chain connects TRBV5-4 to TRBJ2-5; maybe TRBD1 (6 bases). The V end lost 5 bases, the J end lost 3 bases, and 14 bases lay between the germline ends. The CDR3 sequence is 14 residues long. From germline, CDR1 is SGHNT and CDR2 YYREEE (reference sequence).

The chain is built from TRBV28 and TRBJ1-1, with D uncertain. The V end was cut by 5 bases, the J end by 6 bases, with 13 bases between. CDR3 size: 13 residues. In germline, CDR1 is MDHEN, CDR2 SYDVKM. The CDR3 region is CASSPPEVPEAFF. As DNA, the CDR3 is TGTGCCAGCAGTCCCCCCGAGGTCCCTGAAGCTTTCTTT.

A single count supports this clone. The J gene is TRBJ2-7, the V gene TRBV5-1, with 10 nucleotides matching TRBD2. Germline loops: CDR1 SGHRS, CDR2 YFSETQ. This CDR3 is built from 19 residues. V lost 6 bases and J lost 0; bases outside the gene matches: 18. CDR3 sequence: CASTTGVLAGVGASYEQYF. The DNA for the CDR3 is TGCGCCAGCACGACGGGGGTGCTAGCGGGAGTAGGAGCCTCCTACGAGCAGTACTTC.